The 8 T cell receptor beta chains given below trace back to one sample, sequenced in a study of blood T cell repertoires in COVID-19. Sequenced by immunoSEQ multiplex PCR; TCRdb stores in-frame clones only, minus some. The sample lists 75,000 to 100,000 clones, roughly 90% occurring once. Material: peripheral blood. Source of these receptors: a man older than 75 with acute or convalescent COVID-19.

The rearrangement joins TRBV28 to TRBJ2-3; D possibly corresponds to TRBD1 (6 bases). Trimming shortened V by 6 bases and J by 1 base, and 14 bases separated the two germline ends. This CDR3 has 15 amino acids. Germline CDR1 is MDHEN and CDR2 is SYDVKM. Here the CDR3 DNA reads TGTGCCAGCAGCTCCACAGGGACCGGCACAGATACGCAGTATTTT. Encoded protein: CASSSTGTGTDTQYF.

This chain links TRBV29-1 with TRBJ2-1; 7 bases map to TRBD2. The CDR3 runs to 14 residues. J was trimmed by 5 bases and V by 4 bases; bases with no gene match: 8. Germline CDR1 and CDR2: SQVTM and ANQGSEA. The CDR3 DNA sequence: TGCAGCGTTGCGGAAAGCGGGATTCACAATGAGCAGTTCTTC. Translated: CSVAESGIHNEQFF.

This chain joins TRBV29-1 and TRBJ2-5; 8 bases align to TRBD1. Germline CDR1 is SQVTM and CDR2 is ANQGSEA. CDR3 length equals 16 residues. The ends lost 6 bases at V and 1 base at J; junction bases unmatched: 13. The CDR3, as DNA: TGCAGCGTCACAGGGGGTTGGAATCCCTTCCAAGAGACCCAGTACTTC. It is translated as CSVTGGWNPFQETQYF.

The J gene is TRBJ2-1, the V gene TRBV9; 7 bases align to TRBD2. This CDR3 spans 14 amino acids. V was pared by 4 bases and J by 5 bases, with 6 bases of the junction left unmatched. Germline V gene data show CDR1 as SGDLS and CDR2 as YYNGEE. CDR3 in amino acids: CASSFRDYHNEQFF. In nucleotides, the CDR3 is TGTGCCAGCAGCTTCCGGGACTACCACAATGAGCAGTTCTTC.

The V call is TRBV21-1, the J call TRBJ2-5; the table's D call, TRBD1, was not checked against the DNA. TRBV21-1 is a pseudogene locus. CDR3 size: 18 residues. The CDR3 region has the DNA TGTGCCAGCAGCAAAAGGGTGAGTGTCGGGACAAGACAAGAGACCCAGTACTTC. It encodes CASSKRVSVGTRQETQYF.

This chain links TRBV5-4 with TRBJ2-5; possible D gene TRBD1, 6 bases. The V gene's germline CDR1 is SGHNT and CDR2 YYREEE (reference sequence). V lost 0 bases and J 5 bases, leaving 14 bases between the germline ends. CDR3 length: 15 residues. CDR3 nucleotide sequence: TGTGCCAGCAGCTTGGCGACAGGATCCAGGGAGACCCAGTACTTC. Translating gives CASSLATGSRETQYF.

This chain links TRBV6-5 with TRBJ2-5; TRBD2 matches at 8 bases. Germline-derived CDR1 and CDR2 are MNHEY and SVGAGI. V shed 0 bases and J 5 bases; nucleotides not matched to a gene: 8. This CDR3 is built from 16 residues. The CDR3 loop is CASSYSTGREVETQYF. The CDR3 DNA is TGTGCCAGCAGTTACTCGACCGGGAGGGAGGTGGAGACCCAGTACTTC.

This clone was counted a few times. The V gene is TRBV7-9, the J gene TRBJ1-1; 7 bases fit TRBD1. Germline assignment: CDR1 SEHNR and CDR2 FQNEAQ (reference sequence). The CDR3 is 16 amino acids. J lost 0 bases, V lost 5 bases, and 9 bases had no gene match. The CDR3 region has the DNA TGTGCCAGCAGCCAAGACCGGACAGGATTGAACACTGAAGCTTTCTTT. Its translation is CASSQDRTGLNTEAFF.